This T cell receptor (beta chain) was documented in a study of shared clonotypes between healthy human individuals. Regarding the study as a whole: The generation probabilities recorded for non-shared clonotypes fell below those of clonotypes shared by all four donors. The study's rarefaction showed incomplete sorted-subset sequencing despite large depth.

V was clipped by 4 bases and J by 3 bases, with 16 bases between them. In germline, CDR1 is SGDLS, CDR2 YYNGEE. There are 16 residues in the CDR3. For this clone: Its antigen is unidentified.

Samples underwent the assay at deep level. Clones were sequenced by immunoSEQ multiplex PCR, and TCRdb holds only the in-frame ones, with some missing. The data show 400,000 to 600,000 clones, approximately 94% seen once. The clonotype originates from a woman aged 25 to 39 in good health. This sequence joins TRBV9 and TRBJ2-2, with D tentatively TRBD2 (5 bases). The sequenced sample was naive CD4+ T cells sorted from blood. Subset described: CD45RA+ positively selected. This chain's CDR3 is CASSHPEARDTGELFF. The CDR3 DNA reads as TGTGCCAGCAGCCACCCCGAGGCGCGGGACACCGGGGAGCTGTTTTTT.